This T cell receptor (beta chain) was recorded in a study of blood T cell repertoires in COVID-19. Across the whole study: Samples representing acute and convalescent COVID-19 were sourced from the United States, Italy and Spain. The cDNA or gDNA used as material had been derived from T cells, B-cell-depleted T cells, or PBMCs.

Germline V lookup: CDR1 SQVTM, CDR2 ANQGSEA. The CDR3 runs to 13 residues. V lost 4 bases, J lost 7 bases, and 14 bases lay in between. Original processing notes: Estimation of nucleated cell counts was performed using reference gene primer amplification. Generated by immunoSEQ multiplex PCR, the TCRdb table keeps only in-frame clones and is missing some. V and J calls and clone size are given by that table; D and trimming were obtained from the DNA. This sample has about 50,000 clones, with 85% to 95% found just once. The clonotype was recovered from a woman older than 75 with acute or convalescent COVID-19. Material for sequencing was peripheral blood. V and J are TRBV29-1 and TRBJ1-5; tentatively, D is TRBD1 (6 bases). CDR3 region: CSVGDGGRQPQHF. CDR3 nucleotides: TGCAGCGTTGGGGATGGGGGCAGGCAGCCCCAGCATTTT.